This T cell receptor beta chain came from a study of shared clonotypes between healthy human individuals. The germline V and J ends were trimmed by 5 bases and 1 base, with 15 bases remaining between them. CDR1 is SGHRS and CDR2 is YFSETQ in the germline V gene. The CDR3 length is 15 residues. This clone was counted a single time. The protocol was immunoSEQ multiplex PCR, while the TCRdb copy is restricted to in-frame clones and leaves out a portion. Of around 600,000 clones in the sample, about 96% are singletons; the top ten hold about 0.057%. This chain joins TRBV5-1 and TRBJ1-1, with D tentatively TRBD1 (6 bases). This clonotype was obtained from a young woman in good health. Sequenced sample: naive CD4+ T cells sorted from blood. Specified subset: CD45RA+ positively selected. The CDR3 spells CASSAGGLSNTEAFF. CDR3 coding DNA: TGCGCCAGCAGTGCGGGGGGGCTTTCGAACACTGAAGCTTTCTTT.